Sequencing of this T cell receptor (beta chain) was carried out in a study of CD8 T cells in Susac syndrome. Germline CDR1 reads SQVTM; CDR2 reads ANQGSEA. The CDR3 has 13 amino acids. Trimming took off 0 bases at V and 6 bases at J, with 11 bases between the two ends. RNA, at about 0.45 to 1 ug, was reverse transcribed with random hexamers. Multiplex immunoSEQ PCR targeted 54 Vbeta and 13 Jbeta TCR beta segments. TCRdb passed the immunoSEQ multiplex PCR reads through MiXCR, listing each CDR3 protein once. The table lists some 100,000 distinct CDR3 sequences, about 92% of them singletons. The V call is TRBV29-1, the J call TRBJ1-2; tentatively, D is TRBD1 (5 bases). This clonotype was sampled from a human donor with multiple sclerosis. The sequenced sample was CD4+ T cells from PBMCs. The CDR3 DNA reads TGCAGCGTTGAAGACAGGGTAATCGATGGCTACACCTTC. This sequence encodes CSVEDRVIDGYTF.